Presented here are 19 T cell receptor beta chains from one specimen sequenced in a study of early T cells in non-severe SARS-CoV-2 infection. A single record per CDR3 protein comes from TCRdb applying MiXCR to the 5' RACE reads. Of around 49,000 distinct CDR3 sequences in the sample, around 10% were seen once. The sample consisted of whole blood. Source of these receptors: an adult who was a healthcare worker with PCR-confirmed SARS-CoV-2 infection or an uninfected control (not recorded which).

This clonotype was seen more than once but under ten times. The genes are TRBV29-1 and TRBJ1-1, with D tentatively TRBD1 (6 bases). Germline CDR1 reads SQVTM; CDR2 reads ANQGSEA. The CDR3 runs to 16 residues. V lost 5 bases, J lost 5 bases, and 24 bases lay in between. CDR3: CSVPKGVARGSTEAFF. The CDR3 DNA reads as TGCAGCGTTCCGAAAGGGGTGGCCAGGGGAAGTACTGAAGCTTTCTTT.

This clonotype was seen many times. The V gene is TRBV29-1, the J gene TRBJ2-7, with D possibly matching TRBD1 (5 bases). The CDR3 loop spans 12 amino acids. The germline gives CDR1 SQVTM, CDR2 ANQGSEA. V gave up 7 bases and J gave up 3 bases, with 13 bases separating them. CDR3 sequence: CSALDSYYEQYF. CDR3 bases: TGCAGCGCGTTAGACAGTTACTACGAGCAGTACTTC.

This clonotype appeared many times. This chain joins TRBV11-2 and TRBJ2-1, with 9 bases lining up with TRBD2. The germline CDR1 and CDR2 sequences are SGHAT and FQNNGV. V lost 5 bases to trimming and J lost 6 bases; unmatched junction nucleotides: 5. The CDR3 consists of 14 residues. CDR3 sequence: CASSASGNRNEQFF. The CDR3 nucleotides read TGTGCCAGCAGCGCTAGCGGGAATCGCAATGAGCAGTTCTTC.

The CDR3 DNA is TGCAGCGTTGCCCGGGGTACGCAGTATTTT. It codes for CSVARGTQYF. The rearrangement uses TRBV29-1 and TRBJ2-3, with D tentatively TRBD2 (5 bases). Germline V gene sequence: CDR1 SQVTM, CDR2 ANQGSEA. The V gene lost 4 bases and the J gene lost 8 bases, with 7 bases spanning the gap. This CDR3 contains 10 residues.

V is TRBV27 and J is TRBJ1-1; D might be TRBD1 (5 bases). CDR1 MNHEY and CDR2 SMNVEV come from the germline V gene (reference sequence). Trimming cost V 2 bases and J 6 bases, with 10 bases left between them. The CDR3 consists of 13 residues. CDR3 nucleotide sequence: TGTGCCAGCAGTTTACCGGGGGACCCTGAAGCTTTCTTT. Its protein product is CASSLPGDPEAFF.

This clonotype was observed many times. The chain uses TRBV7-2 and TRBJ2-7; D is perhaps TRBD2 (6 bases). Per germline, CDR1 SGHTA and CDR2 FQGNSA. This CDR3 has 14 amino acids. The V gene lost 3 bases and the J gene lost 2 bases, with 11 bases spanning the gap. The DNA of the CDR3 is TGTGCCAGCAGCTTGGCTAGCGTAGCCTACGAGCAGTACTTC. Its protein is CASSLASVAYEQYF.

This clonotype showed up just a few times. The gene calls are TRBV5-4 and TRBJ1-1; the match to TRBD1 covers 8 bases. V gave up 1 base and J gave up 6 bases; unmatched junction bases: 2. There are 13 residues in the CDR3. Germline-derived CDR1 and CDR2 are SGHNT and YYREEE (reference sequence). The CDR3 reads CASSLTDRAEAFF. CDR3 in DNA: TGTGCCAGCAGCTTGACGGACAGGGCTGAAGCTTTCTTT. Filled out from reference TRBV5-4 and TRBJ1-1, the complete variable domain reads ETGVTQSPTHLIKTRGQQVTLRCSSQSGHNTVSWYQQALGQGPQFIFQYYREEENGRGNFPPRFSGLQFPNYSSELNVNALELDDSALYLCASSLTDRAEAFFGQGTRLTVV.

In its sample, this clonotype was seen many times. CDR3 amino acids: CASSLGGDRRIQPQHF. The CDR3 nucleotides read TGTGCCAGCAGCTTAGGTGGGGACAGGAGAATTCAGCCCCAGCATTTT. The chain has TRBV7-2 and TRBJ1-5; the match to TRBD1 covers 8 bases. Germline CDR1 reads SGHTA; CDR2 reads FQGNSA. The CDR3 covers 16 residues. Germline trimming cut 1 base from V and 6 bases from J; bases unmatched to any gene: 8.

This clonotype was seen at least ten times. This chain joins TRBV18 and TRBJ2-7; 8 bases line up with TRBD1. This CDR3 spans 18 amino acids. The junction had 15 bases not matched to a gene; V was cut back by 3 bases and J by 2 bases. CDR1 is KGHSH and CDR2 is LQKENI in the germline V gene. The CDR3 region is CASSPLRTGRGETYEQYF. CDR3 sequence (DNA): TGTGCCAGCTCACCGCTTCGGACAGGGAGAGGGGAGACCTACGAGCAGTACTTC.

This clonotype was found many times. This sequence joins TRBV7-9 and TRBJ1-2; D gene unclear. This CDR3 contains 15 residues. V lost 5 bases to trimming and J lost 0 bases, with 13 bases between them. Germline CDR1 reads SEHNR; CDR2 reads FQNEAQ (reference sequence). CDR3 residues: CASSNVGPANYGYTF. DNA of the CDR3: TGTGCCAGCAGCAACGTCGGTCCAGCTAACTATGGCTACACCTTC. The variable domain in full, completed from reference TRBV7-9 and TRBJ1-2, reads DTGVSQNPRHKITKRGQNVTFRCDPISEHNRLYWYRQTLGQGPEFLTYFQNEAQLEKSRLLSDRFSAERPKGSFSTLEIQRTEQGDSAMYLCASSNVGPANYGYTFGSGTRLTVV.

In this sample, this clonotype turned up a few times. J is TRBJ2-1 and V is TRBV14, with a tentative D call TRBD2 (6 bases). The CDR3 totals 17 residues. Trimming shortened V by 3 bases and J by 4 bases, and 19 bases separated the two germline ends. Germline V gene data show CDR1 as SGHDN and CDR2 as FVKESK. CDR3: CASSQNREGTVYNEQFF. The CDR3 bases are TGTGCCAGCAGCCAGAATAGGGAAGGGACTGTGTACAATGAGCAGTTCTTC. Supplemented by reference TRBV14 and TRBJ2-1, the full variable domain reads EAGVTQFPSHSVIEKGQTVTLRCDPISGHDNLYWYRRVMGKEIKFLLHFVKESKQDESGMPNNRFLAERTGGTYSTLKVQPAELEDSGVYFCASSQNREGTVYNEQFFGPGTRLTVL.

In this sample, this clonotype turned up many times. This chain links TRBV9 with TRBJ1-4; 9 bases align to TRBD1. The CDR3 is made up of 15 amino acids. V was clipped by 3 bases and J by 7 bases; unmatched bases: 7. Looked up from germline, CDR1 is SGDLS and CDR2 is YYNGEE. The CDR3 is CASSAAGTGTEKLFF. The CDR3 nucleotides are TGTGCCAGCAGCGCGGCCGGGACAGGGACTGAAAAACTGTTTTTT.

This clonotype was found a few times. J is TRBJ1-1 and V is TRBV6-5; D ambiguous. Trimming took off 2 bases at V and 0 bases at J, with 13 bases between the two ends. CDR3 length equals 16 residues. Germline V gene data show CDR1 as MNHEY and CDR2 as SVGAGI. For the CDR3, the DNA is TGTGCCAGCAGTTACGTCGTTTCGGTGATGAACACTGAAGCTTTCTTT. It yields the protein CASSYVVSVMNTEAFF.

The rearrangement uses TRBV28 and TRBJ2-7; 10 bases fit TRBD1. Germline assignment: CDR1 MDHEN and CDR2 SYDVKM. The trim removed 6 bases at V and 3 bases at J, leaving 5 bases unmatched. The CDR3 covers 14 residues. CDR3 protein: CASSPGQGFYEQYF. The DNA for the CDR3 is TGTGCCAGCAGCCCGGGACAGGGGTTCTACGAGCAGTACTTC.

This clonotype was seen ten or more times. The chain combines TRBV24-1 with TRBJ1-1; D not resolved. CDR1 and CDR2 from the germline V gene are KGHDR and SFDVKD. Trimming stripped 3 bases from V and 5 bases from J, with 6 bases between. This CDR3 is built from 12 residues. The CDR3 DNA is TGTGCCACCAGTGATAGCAGGACTGAAGCTTTCTTT. This codes for CATSDSRTEAFF.

The table lists this clonotype with many counts. The genes are TRBV12-3 or TRBV12-4 and TRBJ1-6, with D uncertain. Trimming pared 5 bases from V and 7 bases from J, leaving 6 bases between. The CDR3 totals 12 residues. The CDR3, as DNA: TGTGCCAGCAGTGCCCTAAATTCACCCCTCCACTTT. Translated, it gives CASSALNSPLHF.

This clonotype was seen repeatedly, ten times or more. As DNA, the CDR3 is TGCAGTGCTAGGGTTCCGTGGTTAAACAATGAGCAGTTCTTC. Protein product: CSARVPWLNNEQFF. The chain employs TRBV20-1 and TRBJ2-1; D gene unclear. The germline CDR1 and CDR2 sequences are DFQATT and SNEGSKA (reference sequence). V dropped 3 bases and J dropped 5 bases, with 14 bases sitting between them. The CDR3 consists of 14 residues.

The sample holds many counts of this clonotype. CDR3 coding DNA: TGTGCCAGCAGCCCCCAAGGTGGGGGGCCTGCCAATGAGCAGTTCTTC. This gives the protein CASSPQGGGPANEQFF. The rearrangement uses TRBV7-9 and TRBJ2-1; either TRBD1 or TRBD2 may fit D (6 bases each). The V and J ends lost 5 bases and 6 bases respectively, with 20 bases between them. Looked up from germline, CDR1 is SEHNR and CDR2 is FQNEAQ (reference sequence). The CDR3 covers 16 residues.

This clonotype was detected ten times or more. The V and J genes are TRBV29-1 and TRBJ2-2; the match to TRBD1 covers 10 bases. Unmatched junction bases numbered 3, after V lost 7 bases and J lost 4 bases. Looked up from germline, CDR1 is SQVTM and CDR2 is ANQGSEA. CDR3 length: 13 amino acids. The CDR3 protein is CSARTGGTGELFF. The CDR3 region has the DNA TGCAGCGCCCGGACAGGGGGCACCGGGGAGCTGTTTTTT.